The source of this T cell receptor beta chain is a study of blood T cell repertoires in COVID-19. Sequencing used immunoSEQ multiplex PCR; TCRdb keeps in-frame clones, though not all of them. Of 250,000 to 300,000 clones in the sample, approximately 88% were seen once. This CDR3 has 12 amino acids. The ends were cut back, 2 bases at V and 6 bases at J, with 6 bases in the middle. Germline V CDR1 and CDR2: SNHLY, FYNNEI. Two negative PCRs, clearance, or symptom resolution had been documented for recovered Cohort 3 donors. This TCR derives from a woman aged 25 to 39 who had recovered from COVID-19. The genes are TRBV2 and TRBJ2-3; D is possibly TRBD2 (6 bases). The specimen was PBMCs or T cells enriched from blood (not recorded which). The chain's CDR3 is CASSERGDTQYF. The CDR3 coding sequence is TGTGCCAGCAGTGAACGGGGGGATACGCAGTATTTT.